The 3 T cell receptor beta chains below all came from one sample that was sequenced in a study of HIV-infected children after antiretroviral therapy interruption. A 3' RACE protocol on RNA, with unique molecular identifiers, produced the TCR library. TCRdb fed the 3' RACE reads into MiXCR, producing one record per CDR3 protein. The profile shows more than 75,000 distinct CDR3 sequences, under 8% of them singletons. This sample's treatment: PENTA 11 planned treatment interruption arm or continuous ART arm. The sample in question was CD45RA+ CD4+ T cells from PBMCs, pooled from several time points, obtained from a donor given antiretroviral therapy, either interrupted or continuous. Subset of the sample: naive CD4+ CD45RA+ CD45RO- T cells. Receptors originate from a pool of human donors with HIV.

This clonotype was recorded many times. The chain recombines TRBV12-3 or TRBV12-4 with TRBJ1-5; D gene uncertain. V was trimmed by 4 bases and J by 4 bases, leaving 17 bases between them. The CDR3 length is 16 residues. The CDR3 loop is CASSSLRTGTNQPQHF. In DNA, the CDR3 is TGTGCCAGCAGTTCCCTGAGAACGGGAACTAATCAGCCCCAGCATTTT.

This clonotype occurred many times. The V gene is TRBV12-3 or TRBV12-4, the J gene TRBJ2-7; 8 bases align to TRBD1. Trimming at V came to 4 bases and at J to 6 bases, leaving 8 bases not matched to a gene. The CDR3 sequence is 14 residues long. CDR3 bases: TGTGCCAGCAGTTCGCGGACAGGGCGGTCCGAGCAGTACTTC. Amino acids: CASSSRTGRSEQYF.

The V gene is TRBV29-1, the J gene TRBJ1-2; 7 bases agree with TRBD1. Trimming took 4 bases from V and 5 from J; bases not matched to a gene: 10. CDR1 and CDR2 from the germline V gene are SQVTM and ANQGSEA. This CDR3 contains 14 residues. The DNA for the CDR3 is TGCAGCGTTGTATCCCCGACAGGGCCGTATGGCTACACCTTC. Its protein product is CSVVSPTGPYGYTF.